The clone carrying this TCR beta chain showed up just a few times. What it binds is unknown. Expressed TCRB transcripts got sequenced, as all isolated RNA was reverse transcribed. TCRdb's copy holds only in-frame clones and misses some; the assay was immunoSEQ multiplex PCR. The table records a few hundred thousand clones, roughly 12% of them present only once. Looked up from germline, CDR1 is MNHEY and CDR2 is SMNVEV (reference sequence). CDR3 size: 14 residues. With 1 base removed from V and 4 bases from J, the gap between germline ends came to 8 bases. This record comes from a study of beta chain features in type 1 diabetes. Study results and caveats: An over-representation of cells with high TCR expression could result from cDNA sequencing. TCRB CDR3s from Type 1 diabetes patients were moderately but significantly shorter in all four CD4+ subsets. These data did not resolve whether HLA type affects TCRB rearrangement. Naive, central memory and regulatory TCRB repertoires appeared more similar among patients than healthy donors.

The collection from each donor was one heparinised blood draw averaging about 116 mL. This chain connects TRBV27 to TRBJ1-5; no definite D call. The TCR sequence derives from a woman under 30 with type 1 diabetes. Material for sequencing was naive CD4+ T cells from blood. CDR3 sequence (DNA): TGTGCCAGCAGTTTATACACCAGTAATCAGCCCCAGCATTTT. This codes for CASSLYTSNQPQHF.